A selection of T cell receptor beta chains follows, all from one sample in a study of T cells after yellow fever vaccination. TCRdb recomputed calls from the 5' RACE reads with MiXCR, one row per CDR3 protein. The sample shows 27,000 or so distinct CDR3 sequences, 3.5% to 5% of them seen only once. The sequences come from CD8+ T cells sorted from PBMCs, collected 5 days after the yellow fever booster vaccination. The receptor source for this set is a man between 25 and 39 years old who received the YFV17D yellow fever vaccine. Both conserved end residues are part of each CDR3. The D gene is left open where the match is weak. The size of a clone is reported for some rows only, either as once, few or many, or as a class for expanded clones.

size: many; D: NA; J: TRBJ2-7; V: TRBV6-2/TRBV6-3; CDR3: CASWGQGPYEQYF; DNA: TGTGCCAGCTGGGGGCAGGGGCCCTACGAGCAGTACTTC
size: many; D: NA; J: TRBJ2-5; V: TRBV4-2; CDR3: CASSQYAGGTGQETQYF; DNA: TGTGCCAGCAGCCAATATGCGGGTGGGACGGGCCAAGAGACCCAGTACTTC
size: many; D: NA; J: TRBJ2-1; V: TRBV5-1; CDR3: CASKEGRNEQFF; DNA: TGCGCCAGCAAGGAGGGACGAAATGAGCAGTTCTTC
size: many; D: NA; J: TRBJ1-2; V: TRBV5-5; CDR3: CASSLASTDYGYTF; DNA: TGTGCCAGCAGCTTGGCGAGCACGGACTATGGCTACACCTTC
size: many; D: NA; J: TRBJ2-7; V: TRBV5-1; CDR3: CASSLGLADYEQYF; DNA: TGCGCCAGCAGCTTGGGGCTAGCAGACTACGAGCAGTACTTC
size: many; D: TRBD1; J: TRBJ2-7; V: TRBV20-1; CDR3: CSASESLGTGYDEQYF; DNA: TGCAGTGCTAGCGAGAGCCTCGGGACAGGGTACGACGAGCAGTACTTC
size: many; D: NA; J: TRBJ2-1; V: TRBV28; CDR3: CASSSDLNEQFF; DNA: TGTGCCAGCAGCTCGGACTTGAATGAGCAGTTCTTC
size: many; D: NA; J: TRBJ2-5; V: TRBV25-1; CDR3: CASKLETQYF; DNA: TGTGCCAGCAAGCTAGAGACCCAGTACTTC
size: many; D: TRBD2; J: TRBJ2-1; V: TRBV4-2; CDR3: CASSGTGGYNEQFF; DNA: TGTGCCAGCAGCGGCACGGGGGGGTACAATGAGCAGTTCTTC
size: many; D: NA; J: TRBJ2-1; V: TRBV7-9; CDR3: CASSGSGHSYNEQFF; DNA: TGTGCCAGCAGCGGAAGCGGGCATTCTTACAATGAGCAGTTCTTC
size: NA; D: NA; J: TRBJ2-1; V: TRBV3-1; CDR3: CASCSRGAWGVREDEQFF; DNA: TGTGCCAGCTGTTCCAGGGGAGCTTGGGGGGTGAGGGAGGATGAGCAGTTCTTC
size: many; D: TRBD1; J: TRBJ2-7; V: TRBV15; CDR3: CATGSKMTGPHEQYF; DNA: TGTGCCACCGGATCCAAGATGACAGGGCCCCACGAGCAGTACTTC
size: many; D: TRBD2; J: TRBJ2-1; V: TRBV5-1; CDR3: CASSARTSVYNEQFF; DNA: TGCGCCAGCAGCGCCAGGACTAGCGTATACAATGAGCAGTTCTTC
size: many; D: NA; J: TRBJ2-7; V: TRBV29-1; CDR3: CSVTTPSSYEQYF; DNA: TGCAGCGTTACGACACCCAGCTCCTACGAGCAGTACTTC
size: many; D: TRBD2; J: TRBJ2-1; V: TRBV20-1; CDR3: CSARGLAGDMNEQFF; DNA: TGCAGTGCTCGGGGACTAGCGGGAGATATGAATGAGCAGTTCTTC
size: few; D: NA; J: TRBJ1-5; V: TRBV7-2; CDR3: CASSLTSLGRGTQPQHF; DNA: TGTGCCAGCAGCTTAACGTCCCTAGGGAGGGGGACCCAGCCCCAGCATTTT
size: few; D: NA; J: TRBJ2-2; V: TRBV7-2; CDR3: CASSPILTGELFF; DNA: TGTGCCAGCAGCCCTATACTCACCGGGGAGCTGTTTTTT
size: many; D: NA; J: TRBJ1-1; V: TRBV12-3/TRBV12-4; CDR3: CASSLENTEAFF; DNA: TGTGCCAGCAGTTTAGAGAACACTGAAGCTTTCTTT
size: NA; D: NA; J: TRBJ2-5; V: TRBV12-5; CDR3: CASEQDSQETQYF; DNA: TGTGCTAGTGAGCAGGACAGCCAAGAGACCCAGTACTTC
size: many; D: NA; J: TRBJ2-2; V: TRBV5-6; CDR3: CASYLGATQNTGELFF; DNA: TGTGCCAGCTACCTGGGGGCGACTCAAAACACCGGGGAGCTGTTTTTT
size: many; D: NA; J: TRBJ1-1; V: TRBV18; CDR3: CASFGGIPTFYYEAFF; DNA: TGTGCCAGCTTCGGGGGGATCCCAACCTTCTACTATGAAGCTTTCTTT
size: many; D: TRBD1; J: TRBJ2-7; V: TRBV10-3; CDR3: CAISVMDRGSWNF; DNA: TGTGCCATCAGTGTAATGGACAGGGGGTCTTGGAACTTC
size: many; D: NA; J: TRBJ2-1; V: TRBV12-3/TRBV12-4; CDR3: CASSFSGEQFF; DNA: TGTGCCAGCAGTTTTTCCGGGGAGCAGTTCTTC
size: many; D: TRBD2; J: TRBJ2-3; V: TRBV27; CDR3: CASSLSSAGGSTDTQYF; DNA: TGTGCCAGCAGTTTATCGTCAGCGGGAGGGAGCACAGATACGCAGTATTTT
size: many; D: NA; J: TRBJ2-5; V: TRBV6-5; CDR3: CASSYGSLGETQYF; DNA: TGTGCCAGCAGTTACGGCAGCTTGGGGGAGACCCAGTACTTC
size: many; D: TRBD1; J: TRBJ2-2; V: TRBV9; CDR3: CASSVGGTGDIGELFF; DNA: TGTGCCAGCAGCGTAGGGGGGACAGGGGACATCGGGGAGCTGTTTTTT
size: many; D: NA; J: TRBJ1-4; V: TRBV4-3; CDR3: CASSQDAALATNEKLFF; DNA: TGCGCCAGCAGCCAAGATGCCGCACTTGCAACTAATGAAAAACTGTTTTTT
size: many; D: NA; J: TRBJ2-1; V: TRBV12-3/TRBV12-4; CDR3: CASSPIDNEQFF; DNA: TGTGCCAGCAGTCCAATAGACAATGAGCAGTTCTTC
size: many; D: NA; J: TRBJ2-4; V: TRBV4-3; CDR3: CASSQERPPSYVDIQYF; DNA: TGCGCCAGCAGCCAAGAGCGGCCCCCAAGTTATGTGGACATTCAGTACTTC
size: many; D: NA; J: TRBJ2-1; V: TRBV7-9; CDR3: CASSPRESSYNEQFF; DNA: TGTGCCAGCAGCCCGCGTGAGAGCTCCTACAATGAGCAGTTCTTC
size: many; D: NA; J: TRBJ2-1; V: TRBV28; CDR3: CASSSSPSGPHNEQFF; DNA: TGTGCCAGCTCCTCCAGCCCATCGGGTCCGCACAATGAGCAGTTCTTC
size: many; D: TRBD1; J: TRBJ2-1; V: TRBV7-9; CDR3: CASRPPGGYEQFF; DNA: TGTGCCAGCAGACCCCCAGGGGGTTATGAGCAGTTCTTC
size: NA; D: NA; J: TRBJ2-1; V: TRBV2; CDR3: CAFCSRGAWGVREDEQFF; DNA: TGTGCCTTCTGTTCCAGGGGAGCTTGGGGGGTGAGGGAGGATGAGCAGTTCTTC
size: many; D: TRBD1; J: TRBJ2-1; V: TRBV19; CDR3: CASSGTGGFDEQFF; DNA: TGTGCCAGTAGTGGGACAGGCGGGTTCGATGAGCAGTTCTTC
size: many; D: TRBD2; J: TRBJ2-7; V: TRBV29-1; CDR3: CSVPGGGEQYF; DNA: TGCAGCGTCCCGGGAGGAGGCGAGCAGTACTTC
size: many; D: TRBD1; J: TRBJ2-2; V: TRBV15; CDR3: CATSRYRGTGELFF; DNA: TGTGCCACCAGCAGATACAGGGGGACCGGGGAGCTGTTTTTT
size: many; D: NA; J: TRBJ2-3; V: TRBV7-2; CDR3: CASALSSTDTQYF; DNA: TGTGCCAGCGCGCTTTCTAGCACAGATACGCAGTATTTT
size: many; D: NA; J: TRBJ2-7; V: TRBV11-2; CDR3: CASTLGTGLFDEQYF; DNA: TGTGCCAGCACCTTGGGAACAGGCCTTTTTGACGAGCAGTACTTC
size: many; D: NA; J: TRBJ2-1; V: TRBV14; CDR3: CASSQALSWHEQFF; DNA: TGTGCCAGCAGCCAAGCGCTTAGCTGGCATGAGCAGTTCTTC
size: many; D: NA; J: TRBJ2-2; V: TRBV7-9; CDR3: CASSPPGLYTGELFF; DNA: TGTGCCAGCAGCCCCCCGGGACTCTACACCGGGGAGCTGTTTTTT
size: many; D: TRBD2; J: TRBJ2-1; V: TRBV20-1; CDR3: CSATRLAQYNEQFF; DNA: TGCAGTGCCACGCGACTAGCCCAATACAATGAGCAGTTCTTC